These 28 T cell receptor beta chains came from one sample sequenced in a study of early stage breast cancer tumors. The data were produced by immunoSEQ multiplex PCR, yet TCRdb's version contains in-frame clones alone and is incomplete. The repertoire consists of about 25,000 clones, with roughly 64% occurring once and the leading ten covering around 9.5%. Sequenced input: breast tumor tissue. The source of these receptors is a person between 55 and 69 years old with breast cancer.

V is TRBV19 and J is TRBJ2-3, with D unclear. The CDR3 totals 13 residues. Germline V lookup: CDR1 LNHDA, CDR2 SQIVND (reference sequence). V was cut by 7 bases and J by 3 bases, with 11 bases left in between. The CDR3 DNA follows: TGTGCCAGTAAGTTCGTCGGGACAGATACGCAGTATTTT. Translated: CASKFVGTDTQYF.

The gene calls are TRBV19 and TRBJ2-2; 11 nucleotides match TRBD1. The CDR3 has 17 amino acids. CDR1 is LNHDA, CDR2 SQIVND, per germline (reference sequence). Trimming cost V 0 bases and J 4 bases; bases outside gene matches: 4. The CDR3 nucleotides read TGTGCCAGTAGTATAGATTGGGACAGGGGGTTCACCGGGGAGCTGTTTTTT. Translating it yields CASSIDWDRGFTGELFF.

V is TRBV2 and J is TRBJ1-5, with 8 positions matching TRBD1. The CDR3 consists of 16 residues. From germline, CDR1 is SNHLY and CDR2 FYNNEI. Trimming cost V 4 bases and J 0 bases; bases outside gene matches: 5. The CDR3 DNA reads as TGTGCCAGCAGTGGAGACAGGGGATATAGCAATCAGCCCCAGCATTTT. Its protein product is CASSGDRGYSNQPQHF.

The chain uses TRBV5-5 and TRBJ2-6; 8 bases match TRBD2. Germline-derived CDR1 and CDR2 are SGHKS and YYEKEE (reference sequence). The ends lost 4 bases at V and 2 bases at J; junction bases unmatched: 8. This CDR3 has 17 residues. CDR3 sequence reads: CASSLVVAGTGANVLTF. CDR3 bases: TGTGCCAGCAGCCTGGTCGTAGCGGGAACTGGGGCCAACGTCCTGACTTTC.

This clone appeared a few times. The chain carries TRBV6-6 and TRBJ2-7, with 7 bases aligning to TRBD1. The CDR3 covers 14 residues. Trimming cost V 7 bases and J 1 base; bases outside gene matches: 7. Germline V gene sequence: CDR1 MNHNY, CDR2 SVGAGI (reference sequence). The CDR3 region is CASKGTALSYEQYF. The CDR3 nucleotides read TGTGCCAGCAAAGGGACAGCCCTATCCTACGAGCAGTACTTC.

This clone was found many times. V gene TRBV13 combines with J gene TRBJ1-3, with TRBD1 identical over 8 bases. The trim removed 3 bases at V and 3 bases at J, leaving 4 bases unmatched. This CDR3 is 15 amino acids long. CDR1 is PRHDT, CDR2 FYEKMQ, per germline (reference sequence). Here the CDR3 reads CASSFQGAGGNTIYF. CDR3 sequence (DNA): TGTGCCAGCAGCTTCCAGGGGGCAGGTGGAAACACCATATATTTT.

The chain is built from TRBV4-3 and TRBJ1-4, with a possible D match to TRBD1 (5 bases). V was cut by 0 bases and J by 6 bases, with 11 bases left in between. The length of the CDR3 is 15 residues. Germline V gene sequence: CDR1 LGHNA, CDR2 YSLEER. The CDR3 sequence: CASSQDVGGYEKLFF. CDR3 DNA sequence: TGCGCCAGCAGCCAAGATGTGGGGGGATATGAAAAACTGTTTTTT.

This chain connects TRBV29-1 to TRBJ2-2, with a weak D call TRBD2 (5 bases). Germline V CDR1 and CDR2: SQVTM, ANQGSEA. Trimming removed 3 bases from V and 5 bases from J, with 16 bases in between. The CDR3 has 15 amino acids. DNA of the CDR3: TGCAGCGTTGAGTTGCGGTTAACGGGGACCGGGGAGCTGTTTTTT. Its translation is CSVELRLTGTGELFF.

CDR3 coding DNA: TGCGCCAGCAGCACAGGGTCTGGAAACACCATATATTTT. Translation gives CASSTGSGNTIYF. This sequence joins TRBV5-1 and TRBJ1-3; maybe TRBD1 (6 bases). Per the germline V gene, CDR1 is SGHRS and CDR2 is YFSETQ. V lost 4 bases and J lost 1, with 6 bases in between. The CDR3 length is 13 residues.

In its sample, this clone was seen a few times. The chain couples TRBV7-6 to TRBJ2-2; perhaps TRBD2 as D (5 bases). The germline gives CDR1 SGHVS, CDR2 FNYEAQ. Trimming took 0 bases from V and 7 from J, leaving 15 bases between them. CDR3 length: 16 residues. The DNA of the CDR3 is TGTGCCAGCAGCTTAGCCGGTACGAGGGCTGGCGGGGAGCTGTTTTTT. Amino acid sequence: CASSLAGTRAGGELFF.

Only one count was recorded for this clone. The CDR3 DNA is TGTGCCAGCAGCTTGGGGAGGGGCAACACTGAAGCTTTCTTT. This encodes CASSLGRGNTEAFF. The chain uses TRBV7-2 and TRBJ1-1; possible D gene TRBD1, 5 bases. The CDR3 is made up of 14 amino acids. Germline V gives CDR1 SGHTA, CDR2 FQGNSA. V was trimmed by 3 bases and J by 2 bases, leaving 10 bases between them.

This chain links TRBV6-5 with TRBJ1-2; TRBD1 matches 8 bases. The V gene's germline CDR1 is MNHEY and CDR2 SVGAGI. The CDR3 loop spans 13 amino acids. After removal of 2 bases from V and 7 bases from J, the junction contained 3 bases not matched to a gene. CDR3 nucleotide sequence: TGTGCCAGCAGTTACACAGGGGGTGGTGGCTACACCTTC. Translating gives CASSYTGGGGYTF.

The chain recombines TRBV18 with TRBJ2-5; no definite D call. From germline, CDR1 is KGHSH and CDR2 LQKENI. V lost 6 bases to trimming and J lost 5 bases, with 13 bases between them. CDR3 length: 13 amino acids. The CDR3 is CASSRQQHETQYF. The CDR3 bases are TGTGCCAGCTCGAGGCAGCAGCATGAGACCCAGTACTTC.

The CDR3: CASSLTGAAYEQYF. The CDR3 nucleotides are TGTGCCAGCAGCCTGACAGGGGCGGCCTACGAGCAGTACTTC. The gene calls are TRBV5-5 and TRBJ2-7; TRBD1 agrees at 8 bases. Trimming removed 4 bases from V and 2 bases from J; junction bases left unmatched: 5. CDR3 length: 14 residues. CDR1 is SGHKS and CDR2 is YYEKEE in the germline V gene (reference sequence).

The chain is built from TRBV5-4 and TRBJ1-1; TRBD1 matches 8 bases. The V gene's germline CDR1 is SGHNT and CDR2 YYREEE (reference sequence). J was trimmed by 1 base and V by 4 bases; bases with no gene match: 3. The CDR3 sequence is 14 residues long. The CDR3 here is CASSPGQGNTEAFF. CDR3 bases: TGTGCCAGCAGCCCCGGACAGGGGAACACTGAAGCTTTCTTT.

The CDR3 reads CASSRDSLSGNTIYF. CDR3 DNA: TGTGCCAGCAGCCGGGACAGTCTCTCTGGAAACACCATATATTTT. The J gene is TRBJ1-3, the V gene TRBV5-4; 7 nucleotides agree with TRBD1. The ends lost 4 bases at V and 0 bases at J; junction bases unmatched: 4. The CDR3 runs to 15 residues. Germline CDR1 SGHNT, CDR2 YYREEE (reference sequence).

This clone was found a few times. The rearrangement links TRBV2 to TRBJ2-7, with TRBD1 matching 10 bases. The CDR3 totals 15 residues. V shed 4 bases and J 1 base; nucleotides not matched to a gene: 4. Per the germline V gene, CDR1 is SNHLY and CDR2 is FYNNEI. CDR3 sequence reads: CASSADRGPSYEQYF. In DNA form, the CDR3 reads TGTGCCAGCAGTGCTGACAGGGGGCCGTCCTACGAGCAGTACTTC.

V gene TRBV9 combines with J gene TRBJ2-4, with D maybe TRBD2 (6 bases). The V and J ends lost 4 bases and 1 base respectively, with 18 bases between them. Germline CDR1 reads SGDLS; CDR2 reads YYNGEE. The CDR3 runs to 17 residues. The CDR3 DNA is TGTGCCAGCAGCCCCTCCATCGAGGCGGGGGCCAAAAACATTCAGTACTTC. The encoded protein is CASSPSIEAGAKNIQYF.

This clone was observed a handful of times. The chain joins TRBV27 to TRBJ2-3, with 9 bases fitting TRBD1. Germline values: CDR1 MNHEY, CDR2 SMNVEV (reference sequence). The CDR3 is 17 residues long. Trimming removed 2 bases from V and 4 bases from J; junction bases left unmatched: 10. The CDR3 spells CASSLNRGTGRADTQYF. CDR3 nucleotide sequence: TGTGCCAGCAGTTTAAATAGAGGGACAGGGAGGGCAGATACGCAGTATTTT.

The chain is built from TRBV11-3 and TRBJ1-2; the match to TRBD1 covers 7 bases. CDR3 length: 13 amino acids. Germline trimming cut 2 bases from V and 5 bases from J; bases unmatched to any gene: 2. Germline V gene lookup returns CDR1 SGHNT and CDR2 YENEEA. Written as DNA, the CDR3 is TGTGCCAGCAGCTTACGCAGGGGGTATGGCTACACCTTC. As protein: CASSLRRGYGYTF.

For the CDR3, the DNA is TGTGCCAGCAGTGTCACTGGAGGACAGGGAGGGGATGAGCAGTTCTTC. Amino acids: CASSVTGGQGGDEQFF. The J gene is TRBJ2-1, the V gene TRBV2, with a possible D match to TRBD1 (8 bases). The germline V gene has CDR1 SNHLY and CDR2 FYNNEI. Trimming pared 4 bases from V and 8 bases from J, leaving 21 bases between. CDR3 length: 16 amino acids. Complete variable domain (other parts from reference TRBV2 and TRBJ2-1): EPEVTQTPSHQVTQMGQEVILRCVPISNHLYFYWYRQILGQKVEFLVSFYNNEISEKSEIFDDQFSVERPDGSNFTLKIRSTKLEDSAMYFCASSVTGGQGGDEQFFGPGTRLTVL.

The rearrangement joins TRBV7-2 to TRBJ2-7; 15 positions agree with TRBD2. From germline, CDR1 is SGHTA and CDR2 FQGNSA. This CDR3 comprises 16 residues. J gave up 3 bases and V 5 bases, and 5 bases lay outside the gene matches. CDR3 nucleotide sequence: TGTGCCAGCAGCCCCTGGACTAGCGGGAGGGGCTACGAGCAGTACTTC. Its protein product is CASSPWTSGRGYEQYF. The full variable domain, its missing parts supplied by reference TRBV7-2 and TRBJ2-7, is GAGVSQSPSNKVTEKGKDVELRCDPISGHTALYWYRQSLGQGLEFLIYFQGNSAPDKSGLPSDRFSAERTGGSVSTLTIQRTQQEDSAVYLCASSPWTSGRGYEQYFGPGTRLTVT.

The chain uses TRBV4-1 and TRBJ1-2; the D gene is possibly TRBD1 (5 bases). The CDR3 covers 15 residues. Germline V gene sequence: CDR1 MGHRA, CDR2 YSYEKL. With 3 bases removed from V and 8 bases from J, the gap between germline ends came to 19 bases. CDR3 sequence reads: CASSHRKGIEAGYTF. CDR3 coding DNA: TGCGCCAGCAGCCACCGGAAGGGGATAGAGGCAGGCTACACCTTC.

The V call is TRBV5-4, the J call TRBJ2-3; tentatively, D is TRBD2 (5 bases). V was cut by 0 bases and J by 3 bases, with 11 bases left in between. This CDR3 has 15 amino acids. Germline V lookup: CDR1 SGHNT, CDR2 YYREEE (reference sequence). In DNA, the CDR3 is TGTGCCAGCAGCTTGGCGGGGAGAGCTACAGATACGCAGTATTTT. Protein product: CASSLAGRATDTQYF.

The chain has TRBV13 and TRBJ1-4; TRBD1 matches 7 bases. The ends lost 5 bases at V and 5 bases at J; junction bases unmatched: 5. The germline gives CDR1 PRHDT, CDR2 FYEKMQ (reference sequence). The CDR3 consists of 14 residues. Here the CDR3 reads CASSRGQQNEKLFF. CDR3 DNA: TGTGCCAGCAGCAGGGGACAGCAAAATGAAAAACTGTTTTTT. Full variable domain (outside the CDR3, taken from reference TRBV13 and TRBJ1-4): AAGVIQSPRHLIKEKRETATLKCYPIPRHDTVYWYQQGPGQDPQFLISFYEKMQSDKGSIPDRFSAQQFSDYHSELNMSSLELGDSALYFCASSRGQQNEKLFFGSGTQLSVL.

This clone was picked up a small number of times. V is TRBV4-1 and J is TRBJ2-7; 13 bases are shared with TRBD2. J lost 6 bases, V lost 3 bases, and 5 bases had no gene match. The germline V gene encodes CDR1 MGHRA and CDR2 YSYEKL. The CDR3 covers 15 residues. In DNA form, the CDR3 reads TGCGCCAGCAGCCAGGGGACTAGCGGGACTAGCGAGCAGTACTTC. Amino acids: CASSQGTSGTSEQYF.

V usage is TRBV11-3 and J usage is TRBJ1-5; tentative D call: TRBD1 (5 bases). Deletions cut 3 bases from V and 3 bases from J, with 12 bases between. This CDR3 is 15 amino acids long. Germline loops: CDR1 SGHNT, CDR2 YENEEA. The CDR3 reads CASSFEAGFNQPQHF. The CDR3, as DNA: TGTGCCAGCAGCTTCGAGGCAGGGTTCAATCAGCCCCAGCATTTT.

J is TRBJ1-1 and V is TRBV19; 7 nucleotides agree with TRBD1. Trimming cost V 10 bases and J 2 bases; bases outside gene matches: 10. CDR3 length: 14 residues. The germline V gene has CDR1 LNHDA and CDR2 SQIVND (reference sequence). CDR3 in DNA: TGTGCCACCACCGGACAGGTATTAAACACTGAAGCTTTCTTT. It translates to CATTGQVLNTEAFF.